This record covers a single T cell receptor (beta chain). This entry is derived from a study of patients and donors after allogeneic stem cell transplantation. TCRdb re-derived calls from the RT-PCR reads in MiXCR, one entry per CDR3 protein. The sample lists over 25,000 distinct CDR3 sequences; roughly a third were seen once. Sample: blood, either unsorted or a sorted T cell fraction (not recorded which). The receptor's source is a human donor who was either an allogeneic HSCT recipient or a stem cell or donor lymphocyte infusion donor (not recorded which). It is not recorded whose cells these are; they may come from a transplant donor.

CDR3 sequence (DNA): TGTGCCAGCAGCGTAGACCAACAGGGGGCGTTCTACGAGCAGTACTTC. Protein: CASSVDQQGAFYEQYF. The chain recombines TRBV9 with TRBJ2-7; 9 nucleotides match TRBD1. This CDR3 comprises 16 residues. V was clipped by 0 bases and J by 3 bases; unmatched bases: 7. Germline assignment: CDR1 SGDLS and CDR2 YYNGEE.